The rows below give T cell receptor beta chains drawn from one sample of a study of lymphopenia after photon versus proton radiotherapy. The table came from immunoSEQ multiplex PCR; TCRdb's copy has only in-frame clones and leaves some out. The data show approximately 35,000 clones, approximately 87% seen once. Specimen: peripheral blood, collected from a patient treated with photon-based radiotherapy. The origin of the receptors is a woman between 50 and 59 years old with pancreatic cancer. Each CDR3 is given with its conserved first and last residue. A D gene is named only where the DNA matches it firmly. Rows give clone size only sometimes, using once, few, many, or a class for an expanded clone.

clone size: .
V gene: TRBV18
CDR3 length: 13
D gene: TRBD1
J gene: TRBJ2-1
CDR3 DNA: TGTGCCAGCTCCTTACAGGGGAAGTATGAGCAGTTCTTC
CDR3 protein: CASSLQGKYEQFF

clone size: .
V gene: TRBV5-1
CDR3 length: 15
D gene: .
J gene: TRBJ2-5
CDR3 DNA: TGCGCCAGCAGCTTGGGACAGGCTACACAAGAGACCCAGTACTTC
CDR3 protein: CASSLGQATQETQYF

clone size: few
V gene: TRBV27
CDR3 length: 14
D gene: .
J gene: TRBJ1-5
CDR3 DNA: TGTGCCAGCAGTTTATCCAGGGGTGATCAGCCCCAGCATTTT
CDR3 protein: CASSLSRGDQPQHF

clone size: .
V gene: TRBV19
CDR3 length: 14
D gene: TRBD2
J gene: TRBJ2-1
CDR3 DNA: TGTGCCAGTAACCGGCGGGAGTTAGTCAATGAGCAGTTCTTC
CDR3 protein: CASNRRELVNEQFF

clone size: .
V gene: TRBV11-2
CDR3 length: 15
D gene: .
J gene: TRBJ2-7
CDR3 DNA: TGTGCCAGCAGCTTAGGTGAAGACCCGATTTACGAGCAGTACTTC
CDR3 protein: CASSLGEDPIYEQYF

clone size: .
V gene: TRBV5-4
CDR3 length: 15
D gene: TRBD1
J gene: TRBJ2-1
CDR3 DNA: TGTGCCAGCAGCTTCCCACAGGGGCTACCCAATGAGCAGTTCTTC
CDR3 protein: CASSFPQGLPNEQFF

clone size: few
V gene: TRBV29-1
CDR3 length: 12
D gene: .
J gene: TRBJ2-2
CDR3 DNA: TGCAGCGTTGGGCAGAACACCGGGGAGCTGTTTTTT
CDR3 protein: CSVGQNTGELFF

clone size: .
V gene: TRBV19
CDR3 length: 15
D gene: TRBD2
J gene: TRBJ2-1
CDR3 DNA: TGTGCCAGTAGTATGCGGGAGGGCCTTCGGGATGAGCAGTTCTTC
CDR3 protein: CASSMREGLRDEQFF

clone size: .
V gene: TRBV6-5
CDR3 length: 16
D gene: TRBD2
J gene: TRBJ2-7
CDR3 DNA: TGTGCCAGCAGTTACTCCCCGGGACTAGCGGGACACGAGCAGTACTTC
CDR3 protein: CASSYSPGLAGHEQYF

clone size: .
V gene: TRBV19
CDR3 length: 16
D gene: .
J gene: TRBJ1-3
CDR3 DNA: TGTGCCAGTAGTATAGGGTCCGGGCACCCTGGAAACACCATATATTTT
CDR3 protein: CASSIGSGHPGNTIYF

clone size: .
V gene: TRBV28
CDR3 length: 15
D gene: .
J gene: TRBJ1-3
CDR3 DNA: TGTGCCAGCAGTTTAGGGGGCTCAACTGGAAACACCATATATTTT
CDR3 protein: CASSLGGSTGNTIYF

clone size: .
V gene: TRBV2
CDR3 length: 11
D gene: .
J gene: TRBJ2-7
CDR3 DNA: TGTGCCAGTCACGCCCCCTACGAGCAGTACTTC
CDR3 protein: CASHAPYEQYF

clone size: medium-sized
V gene: TRBV6-4
CDR3 length: 15
D gene: TRBD2
J gene: TRBJ2-3
CDR3 DNA: TGTGCCAGCAGTGTAACTAGCGGGAGCACAGATACGCAGTATTTT
CDR3 protein: CASSVTSGSTDTQYF

clone size: .
V gene: TRBV4-3
CDR3 length: 17
D gene: TRBD2
J gene: TRBJ2-5
CDR3 DNA: TGCGCCAGCAGCCAAGATTACCCACTAGCGGGACGGGAGACCCAGTACTTC
CDR3 protein: CASSQDYPLAGRETQYF

clone size: once
V gene: TRBV5-6
CDR3 length: 13
D gene: .
J gene: TRBJ1-4
CDR3 DNA: TGTGCCAGCAGCTTGGAGAGGAATGAAAAACTGTTTTTT
CDR3 protein: CASSLERNEKLFF

clone size: .
V gene: TRBV4-1
CDR3 length: 14
D gene: TRBD2
J gene: TRBJ2-7
CDR3 DNA: TGCGCCAGCAGCCAGACTAGCGGGGCTTACGAGCAGTACTTC
CDR3 protein: CASSQTSGAYEQYF

clone size: .
V gene: TRBV4-3
CDR3 length: 16
D gene: TRBD1
J gene: TRBJ2-1
CDR3 DNA: TGCGCCAGCAGCCAAGAAGCAGGGGGCGGGTACAATGAGCAGTTCTTC
CDR3 protein: CASSQEAGGGYNEQFF